Listed below are T cell receptor beta chains from one sample, sequenced in a study of somatic mutations in cytotoxic T cells in rheumatoid arthritis. Produced via immunoSEQ multiplex PCR; TCRdb's table is partial and in-frame only. The sample yields under 2,500 clones, around 85% seen once. The specimen sequenced was CD8+ T cells sorted from blood. Every receptor here comes from a man between 60 and 75 years old with rheumatoid arthritis. The CDR3 runs from the conserved cysteine through the conserved F or W. A D gene is named only where the DNA matches it firmly. Clone size, where shown, is once, few, many, or a class for clones that have expanded.

J	D	size	V	DNA	CDR3
TRBJ2-7	.	few	TRBV7-6	TGTGCCAGCAGCTTAGGTTCGACAGGCCTCTACGAGCAGTACTTC	CASSLGSTGLYEQYF
TRBJ1-4	TRBD1	.	TRBV6-5	TGTGCCAGCAGCTTGACAGGGGTAAATGAAAAACTGTTTTTT	CASSLTGVNEKLFF
TRBJ2-5	.	.	TRBV5-1	TGCGCCAGCAGCTTGAGACCAGGGGAATTCGAGACCCAGTACTTC	CASSLRPGEFETQYF
TRBJ1-2	.	.	TRBV25-1	TGTGCCAGCAGCGGACAGTTTGATGGCTACACCTTC	CASSGQFDGYTF
TRBJ1-1	.	.	TRBV19	TGTGCCAGTAGTAAAACTCGGGAGGCTTTCTTT	CASSKTREAFF
TRBJ2-2	TRBD2	.	TRBV5-1	TGCGCCAGCAGCTTCGGGGGGGGGAAAACTAGCGGGGTAGACACCGGGGAGCTGTTTTTT	CASSFGGGKTSGVDTGELFF
TRBJ2-3	TRBD1	.	TRBV6-5	TGTGCCAGCAGCGAGGACAGGGGGCGAATAGATACGCAGTATTTT	CASSEDRGRIDTQYF
TRBJ2-3	.	.	TRBV7-6	TGTGCCAGCTCCCTTCCTCCCGGGACAGATACGCAGTATTTT	CASSLPPGTDTQYF
TRBJ1-5	.	.	TRBV19	TGTGCCAGTAGGGACATGATGGTGCAGCCCCAGCATTTT	CASRDMMVQPQHF
TRBJ2-5	TRBD2	.	TRBV5-6	TGTGCCAGCAGCTCGGGGGGTTTAGAGACCCAGTACTTC	CASSSGGLETQYF
TRBJ1-1	.	.	TRBV27	TGTGCCAGCAGTTTGGGGGGAGGCACTGAAGCTTTCTTT	CASSLGGGTEAFF
TRBJ1-4	.	.	TRBV4-2	TGTGCCAGCAGCCTTAGTCGGGAGGGTAATGAAAAACTGTTTTTT	CASSLSREGNEKLFF
TRBJ1-6	.	.	TRBV10-3	TGTGCCATCAGTGAGTCGACACCGACGAGCGGATCACCCCTCCACTTT	CAISESTPTSGSPLHF
TRBJ2-1	.	.	TRBV11-2	TGTGCCAGCAGCTTAAATTCGGTAAACGAGCAGTTCTTC	CASSLNSVNEQFF
TRBJ1-2	TRBD1	.	TRBV4-2	TGTGCCAGCAGCCAACTGACAGGGGGCGACACCTATGGCTACACCTTC	CASSQLTGGDTYGYTF
TRBJ2-2	.	.	TRBV7-2	TGTGCCAGCAGCTTAGATACTTGGGGGGACGGGGAGCTGTTTTTT	CASSLDTWGDGELFF
TRBJ2-3	.	.	TRBV7-7	TGTGCCAGCAGTCCGTCGAGATTAGATACGCAGTATTTT	CASSPSRLDTQYF
TRBJ2-5	TRBD1	.	TRBV28	TGTGCCAGCAGTTTAGCCCACAGGGGGTACGAGGAGACCCAGTACTTC	CASSLAHRGYEETQYF
TRBJ2-6	.	.	TRBV19	TGTGCCAGTACCGACTCCCGGGACACTCGGGCCAACGTCCTGACTTTC	CASTDSRDTRANVLTF
TRBJ1-4	.	.	TRBV5-5	TGTGCCAGCAGCTTGGCCCCTGGGCTTAATGAAAAACTGTTTTTT	CASSLAPGLNEKLFF
TRBJ2-3	TRBD1	.	TRBV5-1	TGCGCCAGCAGACGGGACAGCGAGGAAGATACGCAGTATTTT	CASRRDSEEDTQYF
TRBJ2-2	.	.	TRBV6-5	TGTGCCAGCAGTTACGTGACAGGAGACACCGGGGAGCTGTTTTTT	CASSYVTGDTGELFF
TRBJ2-7	.	.	TRBV27	TGTGCCAGCAGCGACAGTCCCTCCTACGAGCAGTACTTC	CASSDSPSYEQYF
TRBJ2-3	.	.	TRBV9	TGTGCCAGCAGCGTAGTAGCCAGGGGGGCGGCAGATACGCAGTATTTT	CASSVVARGAADTQYF
TRBJ1-6	.	.	TRBV6-6	TGTGCCAGCAGTTACTCGAGAGGGTCCGATAATTCACCCCTCCACTTT	CASSYSRGSDNSPLHF
TRBJ1-5	.	.	TRBV6-5	TGTGCCAGCAGTTACTCGGAGGGTCAGCCCCAGCATTTT	CASSYSEGQPQHF
TRBJ1-6	TRBD1	.	TRBV7-6	TGTGCCAGCAGTGAAACAGGGGGGAGTCTCCACTTT	CASSETGGSLHF
TRBJ1-1	.	.	TRBV2	TGTGCCAGCAGTGGAGGGACTGACCTGAACACTGAAGCTTTCTTT	CASSGGTDLNTEAFF
TRBJ2-3	.	.	TRBV2	TGTGCCAGCAGATACCTCTACATTGGACAAGGCACAGATACGCAGTATTTT	CASRYLYIGQGTDTQYF
TRBJ1-5	TRBD1	.	TRBV27	TGTGCCAGCAGTCCCGGGACAGACAATCAGCCCCAGCATTTT	CASSPGTDNQPQHF
TRBJ2-6	.	.	TRBV27	TGTGCCAGCAGTTTACGTGGACAGTACAACTCTGGGGCCAACGTCCTGACTTTC	CASSLRGQYNSGANVLTF
TRBJ2-2	TRBD1	.	TRBV11-3	TGTGCCAGCAGCTCCCGGGACAGCAACACCGGGGAGCTGTTTTTT	CASSSRDSNTGELFF
TRBJ2-7	.	.	TRBV28	TGTGCCAGCAGTTCGACAGGGAAGGGGGGCTACGAGCAGTACTTC	CASSSTGKGGYEQYF
TRBJ2-5	TRBD1	.	TRBV7-3	TGTGCCAGCAGCTTAACGACAGGGGTCGGAGAGACCCAGTACTTC	CASSLTTGVGETQYF
TRBJ1-5	.	.	TRBV19	TGTGCCAGTAGTATAGTGCTAGATCAGCCCCAGCATTTT	CASSIVLDQPQHF
TRBJ1-1	.	.	TRBV13	TGTGCCAGCAGCTTAGAGCCGACAGCTATGAACACTGAAGCTTTCTTT	CASSLEPTAMNTEAFF
TRBJ2-1	TRBD1	.	TRBV27	TGTGCCAGCACTCCCTGGGCAGGGACAGGGGGCAATGAGCAGTTCTTC	CASTPWAGTGGNEQFF
TRBJ2-5	TRBD2	.	TRBV19	TGTGCCAGTAGTAGCAGGGGACTAGCGAGGACGGAGACCCAGTACTTC	CASSSRGLARTETQYF
TRBJ2-2	TRBD1	.	TRBV5-4	TGTGCCAGCAGCTTGCCAGGACAGGGGTACACCGGGGAGCTGTTTTTT	CASSLPGQGYTGELFF
TRBJ1-1	.	.	TRBV12-1	TGTGCCAGCAGCTTTCAGGGTAGAATGTTCACTGAAGCTTTCTTT	CASSFQGRMFTEAFF
TRBJ2-1	.	.	TRBV10-2	TGCGCCAGCAGTGAAATTGCGGGTTGGGATGAGCAGTTCTTC	CASSEIAGWDEQFF
TRBJ2-1	.	.	TRBV27	TGTGCCAGCAGTTATGGACAGTTTGAGCAGTTCTTC	CASSYGQFEQFF
TRBJ2-6	.	.	TRBV19	TGTGCCAGTAGTACAGGGGTCTCTGGGGCCAACGTCCTGACTTTC	CASSTGVSGANVLTF
TRBJ1-1	.	.	TRBV4-1	TGCGCCAGCAGCCAAGATTGGCTCGAGGGGAACACTGAAGCTTTCTTT	CASSQDWLEGNTEAFF
TRBJ1-1	.	.	TRBV7-3	TGTGCCAGCAGCTCCGTAGGGGGTGCGAACACTGAAGCTTTCTTT	CASSSVGGANTEAFF
TRBJ1-5	TRBD1	.	TRBV4-1	TGCGCCAGCAGCCAGATGGGACAGGGCAATCAGCCCCAGCATTTT	CASSQMGQGNQPQHF
TRBJ2-7	.	.	TRBV5-1	TGCGCCAGTAGCTTGAGGGGGACACGTTACGAGCAGTACTTC	CASSLRGTRYEQYF
TRBJ2-3	TRBD2	.	TRBV4-3	TGCGCCAGCAGCCAACGACTAGCGGGGGGTTTAACTAGCACAGATACGCAGTATTTT	CASSQRLAGGLTSTDTQYF
TRBJ1-2	.	once	TRBV28	TGTGCCAGCATAGCCGCCTCAAGGGGCTACACCTTC	CASIAASRGYTF
TRBJ2-6	.	.	TRBV7-9	TGTGCCAGCAGCTTAGGTCGGGGCTCTGGGGCCAACGTCCTGACTTTC	CASSLGRGSGANVLTF
TRBJ2-3	TRBD2	.	TRBV7-3	TGTGCCAGCAGCTTAGGGACTAGCGGCACAGATACGCAGTATTTT	CASSLGTSGTDTQYF
TRBJ2-7	TRBD1	.	TRBV5-1	TGCGCCAGCAGCTTGGGGGACAGGGGGCTGGACTACGAGCAGTACTTC	CASSLGDRGLDYEQYF
TRBJ2-4	TRBD2	.	TRBV28	TGTGCCAGCAGTTCCCGACTAGCGGGGGGCGTGGCCAAAAACATTCAGTACTTC	CASSSRLAGGVAKNIQYF
TRBJ1-5	.	.	TRBV2	TGTGCCAGCAGTGAAATTTTAGGGACTGATCAGCATTTT	CASSEILGTDQHF